The 18 T cell receptor beta chains given below trace back to one sample, sequenced in a study of T cells after yellow fever vaccination (dated by TCRdb to between 2018 and 2021). The label giving this sample's treatment or condition can be read as: live attenuated yellow fever vaccine strain. The library was obtained by 5' RACE. Sequencing took place on an Illumina HiSeq 2500. TCRdb reworked the public reads: Q25 trimming with fastp, MiXCR clone assembly, productive beta chains retained. Records with the same CDR3 protein are collapsed into one entry carrying the most frequent genes and DNA. For this sample the table gives around 53,000 distinct CDR3 sequences, of which approximately 7% were detected only once. Of the sample, around 24% falls within the top ten clones. The sample here was CD8+ T cells not binding an NS4B(214-222) dextramer, sorted from PBMCs, taken more than 35 days after the first yellow fever vaccination. Reading the label with the study, this specimen's cell subset or site is: NS4B epitope dextramer-negative CD8 T cells. The receptors come from a man between 18 and 29 years old who received the YFV17D yellow fever vaccine.

A few counts support this clonotype. The rearrangement links TRBV29-1 to TRBJ2-1; TRBD1 matches 8 bases. After removal of 6 bases from V and 9 bases from J, the junction contained 7 bases not matched to a gene. The germline CDR1 and CDR2 sequences are SQVTM and ANQGSEA. The CDR3 contains 12 residues. CDR3 coding DNA: TGCAGCGTAACGGACAGGGTGAGTGAGCAGTTCTTC. Residues: CSVTDRVSEQFF.

This clonotype was seen a handful of times. V is TRBV29-1 and J is TRBJ1-1; the D is unclear. This CDR3 comprises 13 residues. In germline, CDR1 is SQVTM, CDR2 ANQGSEA. V was pared by 1 base and J by 0 bases, with 6 bases between. The CDR3 loop reads CSVEGGLNTEAFF. CDR3 coding DNA: TGCAGCGTTGAAGGTGGGTTGAACACTGAAGCTTTCTTT. Supplemented by reference TRBV29-1 and TRBJ1-1, the full variable domain reads SAVISQKPSRDICQRGTSLTIQCQVDSQVTMMFWYRQQPGQSLTLIATANQGSEATYESGFVIDKFPISRPNLTFSTLTVSNMSPEDSSIYLCSVEGGLNTEAFFGQGTRLTVV.

This clonotype was observed a single time. A read error may explain this, as a much larger clone is one base away. The chain employs TRBV28 and TRBJ1-5; D not resolved. Trimming removed 4 bases at V and 3 bases at J, with 16 bases between. The CDR3 is 16 residues long. The germline gives CDR1 MDHEN, CDR2 SYDVKM. The CDR3, as DNA: TGTGCCAGCAGTTACGCGGAGTCGAAACTCAATCAGCCCCAGCATTTT. Its protein product is CASSYAESKLNQPQHF.

A few counts support this clonotype. This sequence joins TRBV3-1 and TRBJ1-1; 7 positions agree with TRBD1. After removal of 4 bases from V and 3 bases from J, the junction contained 5 bases not matched to a gene. Germline CDR1 reads LGHDT; CDR2 reads YNNKEL (reference sequence). This CDR3 spans 14 amino acids. In DNA form, the CDR3 reads TGTGCCAGCAGCCTACACAGGGGTTACACTGAAGCTTTCTTT. Amino acid sequence: CASSLHRGYTEAFF. The whole variable domain, filled in from reference TRBV3-1 and TRBJ1-1, reads DTAVSQTPKYLVTQMGNDKSIKCEQNLGHDTMYWYKQDSKKFLKIMFSYNNKELIINETVPNRFSPKSPDKAHLNLHINSLELGDSAVYFCASSLHRGYTEAFFGQGTRLTVV.

The J gene is TRBJ2-2, the V gene TRBV4-3; 10 positions match TRBD1. There are 17 residues in the CDR3. After removal of 0 bases from V and 7 bases from J, the junction contained 8 bases not matched to a gene. Germline V gives CDR1 LGHNA, CDR2 YSLEER. The CDR3 coding sequence is TGCGCCAGCAGCCAAGAGCTGACAGGGGGCTGGGGCGGGGAGCTGTTTTTT. Protein product: CASSQELTGGWGGELFF.

V usage is TRBV12-3 or TRBV12-4 and J usage is TRBJ2-3, with 8 bases that match TRBD1. The V segment lost 4 bases and the J segment 6 bases; nucleotides outside the gene matches: 15. This CDR3 contains 17 residues. This CDR3 is CASSSNEDRDRLDTQYF. As DNA, the CDR3 is TGTGCCAGCAGTTCAAACGAGGACAGGGACCGGCTTGATACGCAGTATTTT.

This clonotype appeared a few times. J is TRBJ2-7 and V is TRBV7-8, with 12 bases matching TRBD2. Losses at the gene ends were 5 bases for V and 6 bases for J; bases not matched to a gene: 11. The CDR3 runs to 16 residues. CDR1 and CDR2 (germline): SGHVS, FQNEAQ. CDR3 residues: CASSARLAGDKGEQYV. CDR3 nucleotide sequence: TGTGCCAGCAGCGCAAGACTAGCGGGGGACAAGGGCGAGCAGTACGTC.

This clonotype was seen more than once but under ten times. The chain employs TRBV6-6 and TRBJ1-2; TRBD1 might be the D (6 bases). V gave up 4 bases and J gave up 6 bases, with 9 bases separating them. The CDR3 contains 12 residues. Germline V lookup: CDR1 MNHNY, CDR2 SVGAGI (reference sequence). The CDR3 DNA reads TGTGCCAGCAGTTTTAGACAGGATGGCTACACCTTC. It translates to CASSFRQDGYTF.

This clonotype appeared a few times. The rearrangement joins TRBV19 to TRBJ2-1; D could derive from TRBD1 or TRBD2 (5 bases each). Trimming stripped 3 bases from V and 9 bases from J, with 15 bases between. The CDR3 has 14 residues. The germline V gene has CDR1 LNHDA and CDR2 SQIVND (reference sequence). In DNA, the CDR3 is TGTGCCAGTAGTATCTCGCACGGGGCCCGTGAGCAGTTCTTC. Translating gives CASSISHGAREQFF.

This clonotype was counted at least ten times. The CDR3 is CASSQVGTTGYTF. CDR3 DNA: TGCGCCAGCAGCCAAGTCGGGACCACCGGCTACACCTTC. This rearrangement joins TRBV4-1 to TRBJ1-2, with D maybe TRBD1 (5 bases). Trimming took 1 base from V and 8 from J, leaving 11 bases between them. The length of the CDR3 is 13 residues. Germline V CDR1 and CDR2: MGHRA, YSYEKL.

There are a few counts of this clonotype. This chain connects TRBV6-1 to TRBJ2-5; 8 bases are a match to TRBD2. CDR1 is MNHNS, CDR2 SASEGT, per germline. The CDR3 is 16 amino acids. J lost 5 bases, V lost 1 base, and 9 bases had no gene match. The CDR3 spells CASSEGLSGEWETQYF. CDR3 DNA: TGTGCCAGCAGTGAAGGCCTTAGCGGGGAGTGGGAGACCCAGTACTTC.

This clonotype was counted a few times. The CDR3 loop reads CASSLRGVTGELFF. The CDR3 DNA follows: TGTGCCAGCAGTCTCCGGGGGGTAACCGGGGAGCTGTTTTTT. V gene TRBV6-2 or TRBV6-3 combines with J gene TRBJ2-2; 7 nucleotides agree with TRBD2. V lost 5 bases, J lost 5 bases, and 5 bases stayed unmatched. Germline CDR1 reads MNHEY; CDR2 reads SVGEGT. The CDR3 has 14 residues.

This clonotype was observed at least ten times. The chain links TRBV25-1 to TRBJ2-3; D is possibly TRBD1 or TRBD2 (6 bases each). The length of the CDR3 is 16 residues. The germline V gene has CDR1 MGHDK and CDR2 SYGVNS. V lost 3 bases and J 2 bases, leaving 15 bases between the germline ends. The CDR3 loop is CASSDPGAAYTDTQYF. The CDR3 coding sequence is TGTGCCAGCAGTGACCCGGGGGCAGCTTACACAGATACGCAGTATTTT.

This clonotype came up many times. The chain joins TRBV29-1 to TRBJ2-1; the D gene could be TRBD1 or TRBD2 (5 bases each). Germline lookup yields CDR1 SQVTM and CDR2 ANQGSEA. The CDR3 extends over 13 amino acids. V lost 5 bases to trimming and J lost 7 bases, with 15 bases between them. The DNA for the CDR3 is TGCAGCGTTAAGAGGGGCCTAAAAAATGAGCAGTTCTTC. Translation: CSVKRGLKNEQFF.

This chain uses TRBV3-1 with TRBJ2-3; D gene uncertain. Germline V gene data show CDR1 as LGHDT and CDR2 as YNNKEL (reference sequence). The CDR3 length is 13 residues. The V gene lost 8 bases and the J gene lost 2 bases, with 11 bases spanning the gap. CDR3 protein: CASLDGFTDTQYF. The DNA for the CDR3 is TGTGCCAGCCTGGATGGGTTCACAGATACGCAGTATTTT.

This clonotype was counted many times. The rearrangement links TRBV4-1 to TRBJ2-7, with TRBD1 as a possible D gene (7 bases). The CDR3 consists of 15 residues. V was pared by 1 base and J by 0 bases, with 10 bases between. CDR1 is MGHRA, CDR2 YSYEKL, per germline. The CDR3 sequence: CASSQGRDSSYEQYF. DNA of the CDR3: TGCGCCAGCAGCCAAGGGCGGGACAGCTCCTACGAGCAGTACTTC.

This clonotype was picked up many times. The rearrangement joins TRBV10-2 to TRBJ2-7; 10 bases line up with TRBD1. CDR1 and CDR2 from the germline V gene are WSHSY and SAAADI. Trimming took 10 bases from V and 3 from J; bases not matched to a gene: 9. The length of the CDR3 is 14 residues. The CDR3 region is CATSRDRGFYEQYF. The CDR3 nucleotides read TGCGCCACCTCCCGGGACAGGGGATTCTACGAGCAGTACTTC.

Many counts were recorded for this clonotype. The V and J genes are TRBV28 and TRBJ2-1, with D possibly TRBD2 on 6 matching bases. The germline gives CDR1 MDHEN, CDR2 SYDVKM. V lost 6 bases and J 4 bases, leaving 16 bases between the germline ends. This CDR3 is built from 15 residues. This chain's CDR3 is CASRRPGTRYNEQFF. CDR3 coding DNA: TGTGCCAGCAGGCGACCTGGGACTCGATACAATGAGCAGTTCTTC.